The 23 T cell receptor beta chains below come from one sample, sequenced in a study of blood T cells in healthy people across ages (dated by TCRdb to about 2015). The method behind the library was 5' RACE. TCRdb records Illumina HiSeq 2500 as the sequencer. The second PCR ran for about 7 to 11 cycles and used a J-beta primer mix along with a sample-barcoded 5' primer. The raw public data were reprocessed by TCRdb itself: fastp quality trimming at Q25, MiXCR clonotype calling, in-frame beta chains only. Rows merge per CDR3 protein into single entries with the most common DNA and genes. The sample table holds about 1.4 million distinct CDR3 sequences, of which roughly 59% were seen once. In total, the top ten clones hold approximately 7% of the sample. Input material: blood. These receptors were taken from a man between 18 and 29 years old in good health.

The chain uses TRBV27 and TRBJ2-7, with D perhaps matching TRBD1 or TRBD2 (5 bases each). TRBJ2-1 matches the DNA end more closely, so the J call is doubtful. The CDR3 loop spans 13 amino acids. Per germline, CDR1 MNHEY and CDR2 SMNVEV (reference sequence). CDR3: CASSVNGGNEQFF. CDR3 DNA sequence: TGTGCCAGCAGTGTAAATGGGGGTAATGAGCAGTTCTTC.

In nucleotides, the CDR3 is TGTGCCATCAGTTACAGGGCCGACGAGCAGTACTTC. Translation gives CAISYRADEQYF. The chain links TRBV10-3 to TRBJ2-7, with D tentatively TRBD1 (6 bases). Trimming left V 5 bases short and J 5 bases short, with 10 bases between. The length of the CDR3 is 12 residues. Germline V gene data show CDR1 as ENHRY and CDR2 as SYGVKD.

As concerns this clonotype: A clone one base away is much larger, so this may be a read error. The chain is built from TRBV11-2 and TRBJ2-4; D is undetermined. This CDR3 has 16 amino acids. The germline V gene encodes CDR1 SGHAT and CDR2 FQNNGV. V lost 10 bases, J lost 0 bases, and 19 bases lay in between. The CDR3 reads CANTPPIREAKNIQYF. The CDR3 DNA reads as TGTGCCAACACTCCCCCAATCAGAGAAGCCAAAAACATTCAGTACTTC.

The V and J genes are TRBV20-1 and TRBJ1-2, with 8 bases aligning to TRBD1. This CDR3 comprises 15 residues. CDR1 is DFQATT and CDR2 is SNEGSKA in the germline V gene (reference sequence). V was clipped by 0 bases and J by 7 bases; unmatched bases: 10. The chain's CDR3 is CSARDGDRLFGGYTF. CDR3 DNA sequence: TGCAGTGCTAGAGATGGGGACAGGCTTTTTGGTGGCTACACCTTC.

CDR3 nucleotide sequence: TGCAGCGTGGAGACTAGCGGGAGGGACAATGAGCAGTTCTTC. This sequence encodes CSVETSGRDNEQFF. The V gene is TRBV29-1, the J gene TRBJ2-1, with TRBD2 matching 14 bases. The CDR3 runs to 14 residues. In germline, CDR1 is SQVTM, CDR2 ANQGSEA. Trimming took 6 bases from V and 5 from J; bases not matched to a gene: 3.

The chain links TRBV6-5 to TRBJ2-5; D remains ambiguous. V was shortened by 5 bases and J by 4 bases, with 11 bases between the two germline ends. The CDR3 spans 13 residues. Germline CDR1 and CDR2: MNHEY and SVGAGI. For the CDR3, the DNA is TGTGCCAGCAGTGTGTCTCTCTTAGAGACCCAGTACTTC. Encoded protein: CASSVSLLETQYF.

This clonotype was seen at least ten times. J is TRBJ2-7 and V is TRBV4-2; D is unclear. V was cut by 1 base and J by 6 bases, with 4 bases left in between. The CDR3 extends over 11 amino acids. Germline CDR1 LGHNA, CDR2 YNFKEQ. CDR3 amino acids: CASSQAGEQYF. In nucleotides, the CDR3 is TGTGCCAGCAGCCAAGCCGGCGAGCAGTACTTC.

This chain joins TRBV20-1 and TRBJ2-6; tentatively, D is TRBD2 (5 bases). V was cut by 3 bases and J by 0 bases, with 12 bases left in between. Germline values: CDR1 DFQATT, CDR2 SNEGSKA (reference sequence). CDR3 length: 16 amino acids. The DNA for the CDR3 is TGCAGTGCTAGCCCGGGGTCCCTCTCTGGGGCCAACGTCCTGACTTTC. Its translation is CSASPGSLSGANVLTF.

There are a few counts of this clonotype. The chain employs TRBV25-1 and TRBJ2-7, with 7 bases fitting TRBD1. V lost 4 bases, J lost 4 bases, and 7 bases stayed unmatched. There are 14 residues in the CDR3. Germline assignment: CDR1 MGHDK and CDR2 SYGVNS. CDR3 DNA: TGTGCCAGCAGTGGATCGGGACAGCTATACGAGCAGTACTTC. Amino acid sequence: CASSGSGQLYEQYF.

The chain carries TRBV20-1 and TRBJ2-1, with D unclear. CDR3 size: 13 residues. Germline assignment: CDR1 DFQATT and CDR2 SNEGSKA (reference sequence). The CDR3 nucleotides read TGCAATTCCCTAGTGAGCTCCTACAATGAGCAGTTCTTC. Protein: CNSLVSSYNEQFF.

The chain uses TRBV7-9 and TRBJ1-2; D remains unclear. The CDR3 length is 14 residues. V gave up 5 bases and J gave up 8 bases, with 18 bases separating them. CDR1 and CDR2 from the germline V gene are SEHNR and FQNEAQ (reference sequence). The CDR3 sequence: CASSRIAGFEGYTF. The CDR3 nucleotides read TGTGCCAGCAGCCGGATAGCCGGGTTCGAGGGCTACACCTTC.

The J gene is TRBJ2-3, the V gene TRBV2; the D gene is possibly TRBD2 (6 bases). Looked up from germline, CDR1 is SNHLY and CDR2 is FYNNEI. Trimming shortened V by 3 bases and J by 7 bases, and 14 bases separated the two germline ends. This CDR3 contains 14 residues. The CDR3 is CASSEGRGGYTQYF. Here the CDR3 DNA reads TGTGCCAGCAGTGAGGGTAGGGGAGGTTATACGCAGTATTTT.

The chain recombines TRBV7-9 with TRBJ1-2; 11 positions agree with TRBD1. Trimming at V came to 5 bases and at J to 3 bases, leaving 5 bases not matched to a gene. Per the germline V gene, CDR1 is SEHNR and CDR2 is FQNEAQ (reference sequence). The CDR3 loop spans 15 amino acids. CDR3 loop: CASSHGQGAYYGYTF. CDR3 nucleotide sequence: TGTGCCAGCAGCCACGGACAGGGGGCTTACTATGGCTACACCTTC.

The chain recombines TRBV12-3 or TRBV12-4 with TRBJ2-1; TRBD2 might be the D (6 bases). The length of the CDR3 is 13 residues. V was shortened by 6 bases and J by 8 bases, with 14 bases between the two germline ends. The CDR3 sequence is CASSGRRWDEQFF. The CDR3 DNA reads TGTGCCAGCAGCGGGAGACGGTGGGATGAGCAGTTCTTC.

The rearrangement links TRBV20-1 to TRBJ1-5; D ambiguous. Looked up from germline, CDR1 is DFQATT and CDR2 is SNEGSKA (reference sequence). The CDR3 spans 13 residues. With 3 bases removed from V and 8 bases from J, the gap between germline ends came to 14 bases. The CDR3 coding sequence is TGCAGTGCTAGCTTCAGTCTTAGCAAGCCCCAGCATTTT. Translation gives CSASFSLSKPQHF.

V usage is TRBV10-3 and J usage is TRBJ2-3; the match to TRBD2 covers 7 bases. CDR3 length: 17 residues. V was pared by 0 bases and J by 2 bases, with 8 bases of the junction left unmatched. The V gene's germline CDR1 is ENHRY and CDR2 SYGVKD. Here the CDR3 reads CAISESWGGENTDTQYF. The DNA for the CDR3 is TGTGCCATCAGTGAGTCTTGGGGGGGGGAAAACACAGATACGCAGTATTTT.

The rearrangement uses TRBV12-3 or TRBV12-4 and TRBJ1-5; the match to TRBD1 covers 7 bases. The CDR3 sequence is 15 residues long. Germline trimming cut 7 bases from V and 6 bases from J; bases unmatched to any gene: 12. CDR3 sequence: CASTSEGAGLQPQHF. The CDR3 bases are TGTGCCAGCACCTCCGAGGGGGCAGGGCTTCAGCCCCAGCATTTT.

The chain joins TRBV4-1 to TRBJ2-7; 7 nucleotides agree with TRBD1. Germline V CDR1 and CDR2: MGHRA, YSYEKL. CDR3 size: 14 residues. Trimming at V came to 4 bases and at J to 5 bases, leaving 8 bases not matched to a gene. CDR3 DNA sequence: TGCGCCAGCAGCCCCACGACAGGGACCGACGAGCAGTACTTC. Residues: CASSPTTGTDEQYF.

The rearrangement joins TRBV6-5 to TRBJ1-2, with 7 bases matching TRBD1. This CDR3 has 15 amino acids. Germline trimming cut 6 bases from V and 0 bases from J; bases unmatched to any gene: 7. Germline-derived CDR1 and CDR2 are MNHEY and SVGAGI. This CDR3 reads CASRPPDRANYGYTF. CDR3 coding DNA: TGTGCCAGCAGACCACCTGACAGGGCTAACTATGGCTACACCTTC.

This rearrangement joins TRBV4-1 to TRBJ2-7; 8 bases are a match to TRBD2. V shed 4 bases and J 0 bases; nucleotides not matched to a gene: 8. Germline V CDR1 and CDR2: MGHRA, YSYEKL. This CDR3 is 16 amino acids long. The DNA for the CDR3 is TGCGCCAGCAGCCTCGGCGGGGCGGGGGGCTCCTACGAGCAGTACTTC. Protein: CASSLGGAGGSYEQYF.

The gene calls are TRBV14 and TRBJ2-5; 7 nucleotides agree with TRBD2. This CDR3 is 15 amino acids long. CDR1 and CDR2 from the germline V gene are SGHDN and FVKESK. J lost 2 bases, V lost 1 base, and 4 bases had no gene match. The CDR3 sequence is CASSQALGLQETQYF. Here the CDR3 DNA reads TGTGCCAGCAGCCAAGCTCTGGGACTACAAGAGACCCAGTACTTC.

This clonotype was observed at least ten times. V gene TRBV20-1 combines with J gene TRBJ2-1, with no clear D. CDR3 length: 13 amino acids. Germline CDR1 DFQATT, CDR2 SNEGSKA (reference sequence). V lost 5 bases to trimming and J lost 2 bases, with 10 bases between them. Here the CDR3 DNA reads TGCAGTGCTCTGCGAGGAACCTACAATGAGCAGTTCTTC. Translating it yields CSALRGTYNEQFF.

The V and J genes are TRBV4-2 and TRBJ1-1, with D tentatively TRBD1 (6 bases). The CDR3 is made up of 14 amino acids. Germline lookup yields CDR1 LGHNA and CDR2 YNFKEQ. The ends were cut back, 1 base at V and 7 bases at J, with 13 bases in the middle. The CDR3, as DNA: TGTGCCAGCAGCCAAGCAGGGGAGGTGGGTGAAGCTTTCTTT. Translating it yields CASSQAGEVGEAFF.